The clone carrying this TCR beta chain was seen a handful of times. CDR3 length: 15 residues. Trimming cost V 2 bases and J 7 bases, with 15 bases left between them. Germline V CDR1 and CDR2: MDHEN, SYDVKM. The record originates from a study of blood T cell repertoires in COVID-19. Study-level background: Whether acute or convalescent, the COVID-19 samples came from the United States, Italy and Spain. Nucleic acid was either cDNA or gDNA, and it came from T cells, B-cell-depleted T cells, or PBMCs.

TCRdb's copy holds only in-frame clones and misses some; the assay was immunoSEQ multiplex PCR. The sample includes around 250,000 clones, about four fifths of them seen just once. This receptor was identified in a man under 40 who had recovered from COVID-19. This chain uses TRBV28 with TRBJ1-5; D may be TRBD1 (6 bases). Sequenced: peripheral blood. Written as DNA, the CDR3 is TGTGCCAGCAGTTTAATACGGGGGGCGCTGCAGCCCCAGCATTTT. Its translation is CASSLIRGALQPQHF.